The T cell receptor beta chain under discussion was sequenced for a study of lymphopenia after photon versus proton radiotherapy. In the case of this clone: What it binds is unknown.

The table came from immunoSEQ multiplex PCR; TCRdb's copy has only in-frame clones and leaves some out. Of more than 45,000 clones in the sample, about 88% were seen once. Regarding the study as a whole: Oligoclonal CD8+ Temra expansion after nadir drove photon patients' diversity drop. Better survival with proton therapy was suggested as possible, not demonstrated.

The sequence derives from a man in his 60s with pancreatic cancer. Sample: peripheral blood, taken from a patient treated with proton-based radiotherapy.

DNA for the CDR3: TGTGCCAGCAGTCCGCTTTTAGGGACGGGGGGTCAGCCCCAGCATTTT. Its protein product is CASSPLLGTGGQPQHF. The rearrangement joins TRBV28 to TRBJ1-5, with D perhaps TRBD1 (5 bases). V lost 5 bases to trimming and J lost 6 bases, with 20 bases between them. The CDR3 spans 16 residues. Germline CDR1 and CDR2: MDHEN and SYDVKM.